This T cell receptor beta chain was captured in a study of cytomegalovirus exposure and HLA in healthy donors. Study as a whole: Prior work identified 95 million to 120 million unique TCR beta sequences in around 170 million T cells.

V was trimmed by 5 bases and J by 0 bases, leaving 17 bases between them. Germline CDR1 is PRHDT and CDR2 is FYEKMQ (reference sequence). The CDR3 has 17 amino acids. PCR involved 60 Vbeta and 13 Jbeta primers. Here immunoSEQ multiplex PCR was the method, and the copy in TCRdb shows in-frame clones only, minus some. The repertoire has about 160,000 clones, roughly 87% of them found once; the top ten carry approximately 1.5%. This TCR derives from a girl aged 5-17 years in good health and CMV-seropositive. The chain carries TRBV13 and TRBJ1-3, with a tentative D call TRBD1 (6 bases). Sequenced input: PBMCs. Here the CDR3 DNA reads TGTGCCAGCAGCCTATGGACAGAAAAGAGCTCTGGAAACACCATATATTTT. Amino acids: CASSLWTEKSSGNTIYF.